This is a list of T cell receptor beta chains from one sample in a study of cytomegalovirus exposure and HLA in healthy donors. Produced via immunoSEQ multiplex PCR; TCRdb's table is partial and in-frame only. This sample yields about 170,000 clones, of which approximately 87% are seen a single time; 5% to 7% belongs to the top ten. Sequenced input: PBMCs. Receptors were obtained from a woman aged 25 to 39 in good health and CMV-seronegative. CDR3s leave out the opening cysteine and the closing phenylalanine or tryptophan. The order of the fields is J gene, V gene, CDR3 protein.

>TRBJ2-5|TRBV18
ASSPSKETQY
>TRBJ2-1|TRBV19
ASTYGTGIYPF
>TRBJ2-5|TRBV29-1
SVGLNQETQY
>TRBJ2-2|TRBV5-4
ASSPDRGQSGGELF
>TRBJ1-4|TRBV28
ASWSRTDPALF
>TRBJ2-5|TRBV5-5
ASSAPGQGAPWGTQY
>TRBJ1-1|TRBV2
ASSERQGARNTEAF
>TRBJ2-3|TRBV18
ASSPLRTSDTDTQY
>TRBJ1-5|TRBV5-4
ASSLEGSQPQH
>TRBJ1-2|TRBV27
ASSLSPQLGYT
>TRBJ2-7|TRBV5-5
ASSRDRGWYEQY
>TRBJ1-6|TRBV5-1
ASSLSGSYNSPLH
>TRBJ2-7|TRBV11-1
ASSPRDSPGSYEQY
>TRBJ2-7|TRBV14
ASSQGPYYEQY
>TRBJ2-1|TRBV7-2
ASSWSRQGYNEQF
>TRBJ1-2|TRBV29-1
SVELGRGRQGYT
>TRBJ2-2|TRBV6-1
ASSESRTGTGELF
>TRBJ1-2|TRBV11-2
ASSLGRRYGYT
>TRBJ1-4|TRBV7-2
ASSSTGRGDGKLF
>TRBJ2-7|TRBV4-3
ASSYEADYEQY
>TRBJ2-7|TRBV6-5
ASWDRSYEQY
>TRBJ1-5|TRBV6-6
ASSDSSNQPQH
>TRBJ1-6|TRBV2
ASSEFLTYNSPLH
>TRBJ2-7|TRBV7-9
ASSLGRAPYEQY
>TRBJ1-1|TRBV2
ASSASTEAF
>TRBJ2-3|TRBV7-6
ASSLRLAGGTDTQY
>TRBJ2-1|TRBV7-8
ASSPLSRIDNEQF
>TRBJ1-2|TRBV6-5
ASSPRAGEGYT
>TRBJ1-6|TRBV4-3
ASSQDQDRVSPLH
>TRBJ2-5|TRBV4-2
ASSQGRGETQY
>TRBJ2-5|TRBV6-1
ASDMQGYQETQY
>TRBJ2-1|TRBV5-1
ASSLNGRGVDEQF
>TRBJ2-7|TRBV7-8
ASSLGRVGEQY
>TRBJ2-1|TRBV5-6
ASSWTRYNEQF
>TRBJ2-2|TRBV5-1
ASSLDPVPGLGSGELF
>TRBJ2-2|TRBV6-1
ASSERRAGELF
>TRBJ2-1|TRBV6-5
ASSYSTGNEQF
>TRBJ2-1|TRBV6-1
ASSEVLTSYGEQF
>TRBJ2-3|TRBV5-4
ASSSDGLAGGDTQY
>TRBJ2-5|TRBV2
ASSGYSGGAETQY
>TRBJ1-2|TRBV27
ASSQARNYGYT
>TRBJ1-1|TRBV5-4
ASSFLRDGKNTEAF
>TRBJ2-7|TRBV13
ASSSPSGGAHEQY
>TRBJ2-7|TRBV10-2
ASSELGGPYEQY
>TRBJ2-7|TRBV7-2
ASSYAGGSLSYEQY